The source of this T cell receptor (beta chain) is a study of T cells in Graves' hyperthyroidism and ophthalmopathy. Remarks on this clonotype: Its antigen remains unidentified.

What was amplified from RNA transcripts were TCR beta CDR3 regions. An initial round of RT-PCR targeting the TCR CDR3 relied on the HTBI primer set. TCRdb re-called the multiplex PCR reads through MiXCR, storing one row per CDR3 protein. The table lists hundreds of thousands of distinct CDR3 sequences, roughly 17% of them singletons. The study, taken as a whole, reports: Most expanded thyroid clonotypes above 0.001 also appeared in blood.

This TCR came from a woman younger than 30 with Graves' ophthalmopathy. The sample was blood.

The CDR3 DNA is TGCAGCGTTGAGGCAGGCAGGGGAGCCAAAAACATTCAGTACTTC. Its protein is CSVEAGRGAKNIQYF. The rearrangement uses TRBV29-1 and TRBJ2-4; possible D gene TRBD1, 6 bases. Trimming pared 3 bases from V and 0 bases from J, leaving 12 bases between. CDR1 is SQVTM and CDR2 is ANQGSEA in the germline V gene. The CDR3 loop spans 15 amino acids.